One and the same sample provided the 3 T cell receptor beta chains below, sequenced in a study of cytomegalovirus exposure and HLA in healthy donors. Some clones are missing from TCRdb's copy, which holds only in-frame ones; the method was immunoSEQ multiplex PCR. The table records 130,000 or so clones, 70% to 90% of them present only once. Sequencing input: PBMCs. These receptors originate from a woman in her twenties or thirties in good health and CMV-seropositive.

The chain has TRBV6-5 and TRBJ1-1; a possible D gene is TRBD1 (5 bases). The CDR3 loop spans 14 amino acids. V lost 0 bases to trimming and J lost 4 bases, with 9 bases between them. The germline V gene encodes CDR1 MNHEY and CDR2 SVGAGI. In DNA form, the CDR3 reads TGTGCCAGCAGTTACTCGGCCGGGGGCACTGAAGCTTTCTTT. This codes for CASSYSAGGTEAFF.

The sample holds one count of this clone. V usage is TRBV6-1 and J usage is TRBJ2-2; a possible D gene is TRBD2 (5 bases). This CDR3 has 13 residues. In germline, CDR1 is MNHNS, CDR2 SASEGT. Trimming cost V 1 base and J 5 bases, with 5 bases left between them. CDR3 nucleotide sequence: TGTGCCAGCAGTGAAGAGCGGACCGGGGAGCTGTTTTTT. Translation gives CASSEERTGELFF.

The J gene is TRBJ1-1, the V gene TRBV2, with D perhaps TRBD1 (5 bases). Trimming stripped 4 bases from V and 1 base from J, with 10 bases between. CDR1 and CDR2 (germline): SNHLY, FYNNEI. The CDR3 has 14 residues. This CDR3 is CASSAEGTNTEAFF. CDR3 DNA sequence: TGTGCCAGCAGTGCGGAGGGGACGAACACTGAAGCTTTCTTT.